The TCR beta chain under discussion was sequenced for a study of CD8 T cells in Susac syndrome. General study points: Acknowledgment was made by the study that its TCR sequencing and HLA analysis involved a relatively small number of individuals.

Germline V gene data show CDR1 as LGHNA and CDR2 as YSLEER. This CDR3 has 20 amino acids. Trimming removed 3 bases from V and 2 bases from J; junction bases left unmatched: 15. With respect to this clonotype: Its antigen is still unknown.

With random hexamers, roughly 0.5 to 1 ug RNA was reverse transcribed. A single record per CDR3 protein comes from TCRdb applying MiXCR to the immunoSEQ multiplex PCR reads. The sample shows around 160,000 distinct CDR3 sequences, less than 95% of them seen only once. The sequence was obtained from a human donor with multiple sclerosis. Sequenced input: CD4+ T cells from PBMCs. The chain has TRBV4-3 and TRBJ2-3; 12 bases align to TRBD1. The CDR3 DNA follows: TGCGCCAGCAGCCAGGGGACAGGGGGCCTCCGGGACTTACTCACAGATACGCAGTATTTT. Encoded protein: CASSQGTGGLRDLLTDTQYF.